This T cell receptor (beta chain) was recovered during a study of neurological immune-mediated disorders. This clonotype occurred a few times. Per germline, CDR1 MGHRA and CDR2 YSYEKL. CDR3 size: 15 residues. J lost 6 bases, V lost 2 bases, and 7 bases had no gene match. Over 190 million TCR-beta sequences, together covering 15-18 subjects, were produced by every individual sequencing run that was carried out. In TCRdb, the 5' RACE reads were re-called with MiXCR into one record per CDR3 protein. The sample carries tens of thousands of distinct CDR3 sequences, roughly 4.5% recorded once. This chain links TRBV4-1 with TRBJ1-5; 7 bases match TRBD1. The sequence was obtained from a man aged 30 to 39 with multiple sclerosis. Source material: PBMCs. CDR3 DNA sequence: TGCGCCAGCAGCCAACCGACAGGGAGGCGTCAGCCCCAGCATTTT. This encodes CASSQPTGRRQPQHF.